This T cell receptor (beta chain) was retrieved from a study of blood T cell repertoires in COVID-19. Across the whole study: T cells, B-cell-depleted T cells, or PBMCs provided the cDNA or gDNA that served as material.

This table comes from immunoSEQ multiplex PCR, and its TCRdb copy is limited to in-frame clones, with some not included. The table lists fewer than 70,000 clones, around 85% of them singletons. The CDR3 covers 15 residues. V was pared by 4 bases and J by 7 bases, with 20 bases between. Germline V gene sequence: CDR1 KGHSH, CDR2 LQKENI. V gene TRBV18 combines with J gene TRBJ2-7, with D maybe TRBD1 (6 bases). What was sequenced was peripheral blood. The clonotype originates from a man aged 50 to 59 with acute or convalescent COVID-19. The DNA of the CDR3 is TGTGCCAGCTCACGAGGCAATACACAGGGCGAGGAGCAGTACGTC. It specifies CASSRGNTQGEEQYV.